A single sample gave rise to the 26 T cell receptor beta chains below, sequenced in a study of beta chain features in type 1 diabetes. Sequenced material consisted of expressed TCRB transcripts (all of the isolated RNA was reverse transcribed). Method: immunoSEQ multiplex PCR; TCRdb's copy keeps in-frame clones and lacks some. Of 130,000 or so clones detected, 9% appear once; the ten largest clones hold 0.6% to 0.9%. These receptors' targets are unknown. Study findings and constraints: In every one of the four CD4+ subsets, TCRB CDR3s were moderately but significantly shorter in Type 1 diabetes patients.

The sequenced sample was central memory CD4+ T cells from blood. The receptors derive from a man aged 25 to 45 with type 1 diabetes.

The sample holds a few counts of this clone. The V call is TRBV28, the J call TRBJ1-5; 8 bases align to TRBD1. The V gene end was trimmed by 8 bases and the J gene end by 0 bases; junction bases not matched to a gene: 6. There are 15 residues in the CDR3. The V gene's germline CDR1 is MDHEN and CDR2 SYDVKM. CDR3 nucleotide sequence: TGTGCCAGCTATTCGACAGGGGTTAGCAATCAGCCCCAGCATTTT. Its protein is CASYSTGVSNQPQHF.

This clone came up a few times. This specimen includes other DNA sequences encoding the same CDR3. This rearrangement joins TRBV7-3 to TRBJ1-1; D gene uncertain. Germline CDR1 is SGHTA and CDR2 is FQGTGA. Trimming left V 3 bases short and J 1 base short, with 9 bases between. The CDR3 has 14 amino acids. This CDR3 is CASSLGGENTEAFF. The CDR3 DNA sequence: TGTGCCAGCAGCTTGGGCGGGGAGAACACTGAAGCTTTCTTT. Using reference TRBV7-3 and TRBJ1-1 for the parts outside the CDR3, the full variable domain is GAGVSQTPSNKVTEKGKYVELRCDPISGHTALYWYRQSLGQGPEFLIYFQGTGAADDSGLPNDRFFAVRPEGSVSTLKIQRTERGDSAVYLCASSLGGENTEAFFGQGTRLTVV.

This clone was counted a few times. The chain uses TRBV28 and TRBJ1-5, with D hard to call. The CDR3 sequence is 16 residues long. Trimming shortened V by 5 bases and J by 0 bases, and 14 bases separated the two germline ends. The germline gives CDR1 MDHEN, CDR2 SYDVKM. CDR3 DNA: TGTGCCAGCAGTCCCGCCGCCGGGTATAGCAATCAGCCCCAGCATTTT. Residues: CASSPAAGYSNQPQHF.

There are a few counts of this clone. The rearrangement uses TRBV5-4 and TRBJ1-5; D is unclear. CDR3 length: 16 amino acids. Germline V gene sequence: CDR1 SGHNT, CDR2 YYREEE (reference sequence). The V gene lost 0 bases and the J gene lost 1 base, with 11 bases spanning the gap. Here the CDR3 reads CASSLVSGGSNQPQHF. CDR3 coding DNA: TGTGCCAGCAGCTTGGTTTCCGGAGGCAGCAATCAGCCCCAGCATTTT.

This clone occurred a few times. The genes are TRBV6-6 and TRBJ1-1; a weak D match, TRBD1 (5 bases). V lost 4 bases and J lost 4, with 7 bases in between. Germline V gene data show CDR1 as MNHNY and CDR2 as SVGAGI (reference sequence). The CDR3 is 12 residues long. The CDR3, as DNA: TGTGCCAGCAGTTCCCAGGGCACTGAAGCTTTCTTT. Residues: CASSSQGTEAFF.

This clone was counted only a few times. The J gene is TRBJ1-4, the V gene TRBV5-1; 7 bases match TRBD1. The V segment lost 0 bases and the J segment 5 bases; nucleotides outside the gene matches: 4. The CDR3 loop spans 15 amino acids. CDR1 SGHRS and CDR2 YFSETQ come from the germline V gene. The CDR3, as DNA: TGCGCCAGCAGCTTGGGGACAGGTGGGAATGAAAAACTGTTTTTT. This gives the protein CASSLGTGGNEKLFF. Combining the CDR3 with reference TRBV5-1 and TRBJ1-4 gives the whole variable domain KAGVTQTPRYLIKTRGQQVTLSCSPISGHRSVSWYQQTPGQGLQFLFEYFSETQRNKGNFPGRFSGRQFSNSRSEMNVSTLELGDSALYLCASSLGTGGNEKLFFGSGTQLSVL.

The chain has TRBV7-9 and TRBJ2-1; 14 bases are shared with TRBD2. CDR3 length equals 15 residues. The trim removed 2 bases at V and 8 bases at J, leaving 2 bases unmatched. Germline CDR1 reads SEHNR; CDR2 reads FQNEAQ (reference sequence). As DNA, the CDR3 is TGTGCCAGCAGCTTAAGACTAGCGGGGGGGGATGAGCAGTTCTTC. Translation gives CASSLRLAGGDEQFF.

Only a few counts were recorded for this clone. The V gene is TRBV5-1, the J gene TRBJ2-2; TRBD1 might be the D (6 bases). The CDR3 is 14 amino acids. Looked up from germline, CDR1 is SGHRS and CDR2 is YFSETQ. The V and J ends lost 4 bases and 1 base respectively, with 8 bases between them. The CDR3 is CASSETGNTGELFF. The CDR3 DNA sequence: TGCGCCAGCAGCGAGACAGGGAACACCGGGGAGCTGTTTTTT.

This clone has only a few counts. V usage is TRBV7-2 and J usage is TRBJ2-3; D is unresolved. The V and J ends lost 1 base and 7 bases respectively, with 9 bases between them. CDR3 length: 13 amino acids. Germline loops: CDR1 SGHTA, CDR2 FQGNSA. As DNA, the CDR3 is TGTGCCAGCAGCTTAGGGCTGTCGAATACGCAGTATTTT. Translation: CASSLGLSNTQYF.

The rearrangement links TRBV7-2 to TRBJ2-1, with TRBD2 identical over 10 bases. Germline V lookup: CDR1 SGHTA, CDR2 FQGNSA. V dropped 5 bases and J dropped 10; count of bases not matched to a gene: 11. The CDR3 totals 15 residues. As DNA, the CDR3 is TGTGCCAGCAGCCCCAGAGCGGGGGGGCCTGGGGAGCAGTTCTTC. Translation: CASSPRAGGPGEQFF.

This clone was found a few times. The chain joins TRBV11-3 to TRBJ2-2, with D possibly TRBD1 on 6 matching bases. V lost 1 base to trimming and J lost 3 bases, with 9 bases between them. The CDR3 covers 15 residues. Germline V gives CDR1 SGHNT, CDR2 YENEEA. The CDR3 DNA reads as TGTGCCAGCAGCTTAGGGCCAGGGGACACCGGGGAGCTGTTTTTT. This translates into CASSLGPGDTGELFF. Drawing the rest from reference TRBV11-3 and TRBJ2-2, the complete variable domain is EAGVVQSPRYKIIEKKQPVAFWCNPISGHNTLYWYLQNLGQGPELLIRYENEEAVDDSQLPKDRFSAERLKGVDSTLKIQPAELGDSAVYLCASSLGPGDTGELFFGEGSRLTVL.

Comments on this clone: The junction departs from germline at one end; a sequencing error may be responsible. The V call is TRBV30, the J call TRBJ2-7; TRBD2 is a possible D gene (6 bases). CDR1 and CDR2 (germline): GTSNPN, SVGIG (reference sequence). This CDR3 has 13 residues. The CDR3 reads CALEAGLSSYLLF. CDR3 DNA sequence: TGTGCCTTAGAGGCGGGACTGTCATCCTACTTACTCTTC.

This chain connects TRBV6-1 to TRBJ1-5; D unresolved. The CDR3 spans 17 residues. Trimming removed 1 base at V and 0 bases at J, with 13 bases between. Germline V gene lookup returns CDR1 MNHNS and CDR2 SASEGT. The CDR3 spells CASSEGKQSGSNQPQHF. The CDR3 nucleotides read TGTGCCAGCAGTGAAGGGAAGCAATCGGGTAGCAATCAGCCCCAGCATTTT.

This clone was counted between two and nine times. It is likely a read error, because the conserved phenylalanine at the end of the CDR3 is missing. The DNA is omitted, as the CDR3 cannot be located on it reliably, and the CDR3 follows TCRdb's listing. This chain uses TRBV5-6 with TRBJ1-1. The CDR3 has 8 residues if both end residues are counted. CDR1 SGHDT and CDR2 YYEEEE come from the germline V gene. The CDR3 sequence: CASSPAKV.

The V gene is TRBV9, the J gene TRBJ2-3; 11 bases match TRBD1. CDR1 and CDR2 (germline): SGDLS, YYNGEE. With V trimmed by 0 bases and J by 4 bases, 4 bases remained unmatched. The CDR3 is 16 amino acids. The CDR3 spells CASSVGGTGGSDTQYF. The CDR3 coding sequence is TGTGCCAGCAGCGTAGGAGGGACAGGGGGTTCAGATACGCAGTATTTT.

The rearrangement joins TRBV19 to TRBJ2-2, with D possibly being TRBD2 (6 bases). Trimming left V 10 bases short and J 1 base short, with 13 bases between. Germline CDR1 LNHDA, CDR2 SQIVND (reference sequence). This CDR3 is built from 14 residues. The CDR3 sequence: CATSGVRNTGELFF. CDR3 coding DNA: TGTGCCACCTCGGGGGTTCGGAACACCGGGGAGCTGTTTTTT.

The chain uses TRBV28 and TRBJ1-2; TRBD1 matches at 7 bases. J was trimmed by 5 bases and V by 6 bases; bases with no gene match: 9. The germline V gene encodes CDR1 MDHEN and CDR2 SYDVKM. The CDR3 covers 14 residues. CDR3 protein: CASSPGTASYGYTF. The CDR3 bases are TGTGCCAGCAGCCCCGGGACAGCTAGTTATGGCTACACCTTC.

V usage is TRBV18 and J usage is TRBJ2-1; 11 bases line up with TRBD2. Per germline, CDR1 KGHSH and CDR2 LQKENI. The ends lost 6 bases at V and 5 bases at J; junction bases unmatched: 9. The CDR3 runs to 16 residues. The CDR3 loop reads CASSLTSGGSNNEQFF. The CDR3 region has the DNA TGTGCCAGCTCTCTAACTAGCGGGGGATCCAACAATGAGCAGTTCTTC.

This clone was observed a few times. The rearrangement links TRBV2 to TRBJ2-5; TRBD2 agrees at 11 bases. Per the germline V gene, CDR1 is SNHLY and CDR2 is FYNNEI. V dropped 6 bases and J dropped 10; count of bases not matched to a gene: 10. This CDR3 contains 14 residues. CDR3 region: CASRPTSGGPVQYF. As DNA, the CDR3 is TGTGCCAGCAGGCCAACTAGCGGGGGCCCCGTCCAGTACTTC.

The rearrangement uses TRBV6-5 and TRBJ2-5; 9 bases are a match to TRBD2. The CDR3 extends over 16 amino acids. The germline gives CDR1 MNHEY, CDR2 SVGAGI. The junction had 3 bases not matched to a gene; V was cut back by 0 bases and J by 1 base. CDR3 nucleotides: TGTGCCAGCAGTTACTCGAAAGCGGGGGGCCAAGAGACCCAGTACTTC. Translation: CASSYSKAGGQETQYF.

V and J are TRBV10-3 and TRBJ1-1; TRBD1 aligns across 9 bases. With 5 bases clipped from V and 5 bases from J, the junction kept 3 bases outside the gene matches. The CDR3 has 13 residues. Germline V gives CDR1 ENHRY, CDR2 SYGVKD. CDR3 sequence reads: CAISRTGDTEAFF. The CDR3 DNA is TGTGCCATCAGTCGGACAGGGGATACTGAAGCTTTCTTT.

The table lists this clone with a few counts. J is TRBJ2-5 and V is TRBV7-9; the D gene is possibly TRBD1 (6 bases). The CDR3 totals 14 residues. Germline V gives CDR1 SEHNR, CDR2 FQNEAQ (reference sequence). Between the trimmed V and J ends, which lost 2 bases and 6 bases, there was a span of 13 bases. The CDR3 region has the DNA TGTGCCAGCAGCTTAACAGGGCCCGGGAAGACCCAGTACTTC. It specifies CASSLTGPGKTQYF.

A few counts support this clone. This chain links TRBV4-1 with TRBJ1-2, with TRBD1 identical over 7 bases. Germline V gives CDR1 MGHRA, CDR2 YSYEKL. This CDR3 is 13 amino acids long. The ends lost 2 bases at V and 7 bases at J; junction bases unmatched: 4. CDR3 residues: CASSQSTGAGYTF. For the CDR3, the DNA is TGCGCCAGCAGCCAAAGCACAGGGGCTGGCTACACCTTC.

This clone was counted a few times. The chain's CDR3 is CASSHLPDRGMRMNTQYF. CDR3 DNA sequence: TGTGCCAGCAGCCATCTCCCGGACAGGGGAATGAGAATGAATACGCAGTATTTT. The chain is built from TRBV4-2 and TRBJ2-3; TRBD1 aligns across 9 bases. Germline V gene sequence: CDR1 LGHNA, CDR2 YNFKEQ. The CDR3 runs to 18 residues. V was clipped by 3 bases and J by 7 bases; unmatched bases: 17.

The genes are TRBV9 and TRBJ2-3, with 13 bases lining up with TRBD2. This CDR3 has 17 amino acids. Trimming cost V 3 bases and J 8 bases; bases outside gene matches: 12. Germline CDR1 is SGDLS and CDR2 is YYNGEE. The CDR3 bases are TGTGCCAGCAGCGGAACGGGGACTAGCGGGGTTCTCGGTACGCAGTATTTT. It encodes CASSGTGTSGVLGTQYF.

The rearrangement links TRBV11-3 to TRBJ2-1; 7 nucleotides line up with TRBD2. The V gene's germline CDR1 is SGHNT and CDR2 YENEEA. V lost 5 bases, J lost 8 bases, and 3 bases stayed unmatched. The CDR3 covers 12 residues. The CDR3 sequence: CASSRRGDEQFF. The CDR3 bases are TGTGCCAGCAGCCGTCGGGGGGATGAGCAGTTCTTC.